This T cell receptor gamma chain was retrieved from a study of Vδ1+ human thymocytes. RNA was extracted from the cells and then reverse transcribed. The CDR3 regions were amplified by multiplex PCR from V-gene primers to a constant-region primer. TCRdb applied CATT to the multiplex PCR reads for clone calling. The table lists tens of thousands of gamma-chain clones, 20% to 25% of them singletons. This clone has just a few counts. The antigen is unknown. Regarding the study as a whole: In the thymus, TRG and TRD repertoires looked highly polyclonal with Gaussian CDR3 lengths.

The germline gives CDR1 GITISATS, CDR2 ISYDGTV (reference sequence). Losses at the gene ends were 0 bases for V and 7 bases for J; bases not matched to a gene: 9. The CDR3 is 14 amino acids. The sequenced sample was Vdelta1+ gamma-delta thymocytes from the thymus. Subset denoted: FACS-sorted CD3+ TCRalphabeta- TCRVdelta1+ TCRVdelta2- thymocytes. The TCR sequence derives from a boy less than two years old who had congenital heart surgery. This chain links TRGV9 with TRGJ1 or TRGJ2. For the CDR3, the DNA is TGTGCCTTGTGGGAGGTGCTACCCCCCTATAAGAAACTCTTT. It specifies CALWEVLPPYKKLF.